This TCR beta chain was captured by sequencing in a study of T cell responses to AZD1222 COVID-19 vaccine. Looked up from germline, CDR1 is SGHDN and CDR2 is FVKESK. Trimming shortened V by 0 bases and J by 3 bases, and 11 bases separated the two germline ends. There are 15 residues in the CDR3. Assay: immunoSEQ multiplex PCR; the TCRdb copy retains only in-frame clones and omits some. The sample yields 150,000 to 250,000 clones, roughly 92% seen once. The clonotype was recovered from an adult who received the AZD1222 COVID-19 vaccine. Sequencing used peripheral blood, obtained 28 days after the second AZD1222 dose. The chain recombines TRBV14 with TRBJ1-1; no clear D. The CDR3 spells CASSQEAPLYTEAFF. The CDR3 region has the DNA TGTGCCAGCAGCCAAGAAGCACCGCTTTACACTGAAGCTTTCTTT.